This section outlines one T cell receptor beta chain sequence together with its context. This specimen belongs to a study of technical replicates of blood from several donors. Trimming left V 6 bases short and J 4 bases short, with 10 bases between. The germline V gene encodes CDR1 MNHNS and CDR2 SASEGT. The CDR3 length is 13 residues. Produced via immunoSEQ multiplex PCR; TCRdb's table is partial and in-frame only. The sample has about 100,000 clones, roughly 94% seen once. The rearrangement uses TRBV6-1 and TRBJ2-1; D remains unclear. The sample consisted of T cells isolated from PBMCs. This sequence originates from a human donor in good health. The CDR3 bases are TGTGCCAGCAGGATAGCCGATTACAATGAGCAGTTCTTC. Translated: CASRIADYNEQFF.